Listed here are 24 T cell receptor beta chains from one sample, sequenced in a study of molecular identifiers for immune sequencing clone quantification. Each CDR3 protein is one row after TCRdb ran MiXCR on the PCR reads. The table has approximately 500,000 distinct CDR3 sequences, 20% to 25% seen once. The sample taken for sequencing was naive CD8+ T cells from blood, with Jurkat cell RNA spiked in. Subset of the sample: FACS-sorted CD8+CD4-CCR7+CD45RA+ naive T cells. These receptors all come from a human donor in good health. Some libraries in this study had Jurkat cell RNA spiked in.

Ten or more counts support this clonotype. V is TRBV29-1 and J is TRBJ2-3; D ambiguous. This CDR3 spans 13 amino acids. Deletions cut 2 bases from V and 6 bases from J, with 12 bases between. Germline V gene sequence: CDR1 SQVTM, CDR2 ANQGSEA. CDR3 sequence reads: CSVEFGYADTQYF. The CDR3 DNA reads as TGCAGCGTTGAATTTGGCTACGCCGATACGCAGTATTTT.

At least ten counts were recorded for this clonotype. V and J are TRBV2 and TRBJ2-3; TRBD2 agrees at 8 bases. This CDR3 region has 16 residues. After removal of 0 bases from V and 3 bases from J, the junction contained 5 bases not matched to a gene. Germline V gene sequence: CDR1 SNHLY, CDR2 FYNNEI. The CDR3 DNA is TGTGCCAGCAGTGAAGCGCTGGGACTAGAGACAGATACGCAGTATTTT. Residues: CASSEALGLETDTQYF.

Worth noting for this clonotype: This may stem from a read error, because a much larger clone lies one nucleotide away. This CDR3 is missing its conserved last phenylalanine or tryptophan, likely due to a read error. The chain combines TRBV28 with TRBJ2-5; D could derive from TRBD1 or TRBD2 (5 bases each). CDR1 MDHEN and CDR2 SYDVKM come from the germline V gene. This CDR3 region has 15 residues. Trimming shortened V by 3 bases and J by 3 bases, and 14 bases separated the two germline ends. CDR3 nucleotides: TGTGCCAGCAGTTTCCGAGGGGTGACAGAAGAGACCCAGTACCTC. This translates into CASSFRGVTEETQYL.

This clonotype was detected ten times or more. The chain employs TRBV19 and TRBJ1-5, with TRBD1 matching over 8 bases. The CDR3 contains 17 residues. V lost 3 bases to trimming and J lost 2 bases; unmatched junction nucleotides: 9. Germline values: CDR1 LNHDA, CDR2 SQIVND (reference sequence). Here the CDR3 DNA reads TGTGCCAGTAGTATTTCACAGGGGGACTCGGGCAATCAGCCCCAGCATTTT. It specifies CASSISQGDSGNQPQHF.

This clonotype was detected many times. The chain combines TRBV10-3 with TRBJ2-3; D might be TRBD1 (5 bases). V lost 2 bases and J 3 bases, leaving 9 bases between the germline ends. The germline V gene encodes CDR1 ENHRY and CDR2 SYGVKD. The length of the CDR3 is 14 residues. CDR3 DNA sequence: TGTGCCATCAGTGAGAAGGGGCGGACAGATACGCAGTATTTT. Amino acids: CAISEKGRTDTQYF.

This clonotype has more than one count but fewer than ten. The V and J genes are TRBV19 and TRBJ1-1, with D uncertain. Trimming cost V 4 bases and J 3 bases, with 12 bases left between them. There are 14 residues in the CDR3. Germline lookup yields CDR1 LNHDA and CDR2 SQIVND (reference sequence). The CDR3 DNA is TGTGCCAGTAGTACAGTCCGAGCCCACACTGAAGCTTTCTTT. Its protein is CASSTVRAHTEAFF.

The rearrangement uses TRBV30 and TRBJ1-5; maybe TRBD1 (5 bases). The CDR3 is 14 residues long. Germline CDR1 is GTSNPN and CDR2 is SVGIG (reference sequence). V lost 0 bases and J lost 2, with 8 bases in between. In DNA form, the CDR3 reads TGTGCCTGGAGTGTGACAGTTGGCAATCAGCCCCAGCATTTT. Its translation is CAWSVTVGNQPQHF.

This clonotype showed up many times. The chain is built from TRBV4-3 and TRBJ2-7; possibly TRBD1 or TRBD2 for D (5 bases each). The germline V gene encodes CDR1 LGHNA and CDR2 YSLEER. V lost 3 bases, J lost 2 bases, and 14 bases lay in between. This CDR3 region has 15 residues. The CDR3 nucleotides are TGCGCCAGCAGCCAGGACCTGGGGGAAGCCTACGAGCAGTACTTC. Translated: CASSQDLGEAYEQYF.

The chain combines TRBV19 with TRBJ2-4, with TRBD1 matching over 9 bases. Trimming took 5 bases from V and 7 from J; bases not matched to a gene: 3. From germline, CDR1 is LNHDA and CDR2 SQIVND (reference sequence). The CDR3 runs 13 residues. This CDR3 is CASSVGQGNIQYF. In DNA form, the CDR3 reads TGTGCCAGTAGTGTGGGACAGGGCAACATTCAGTACTTC.

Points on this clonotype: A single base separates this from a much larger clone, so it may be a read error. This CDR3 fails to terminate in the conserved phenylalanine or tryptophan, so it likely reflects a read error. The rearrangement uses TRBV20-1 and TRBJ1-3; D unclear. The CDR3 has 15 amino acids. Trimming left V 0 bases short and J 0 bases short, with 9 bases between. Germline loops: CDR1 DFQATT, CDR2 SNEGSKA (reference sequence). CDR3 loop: CSARDYLSSGNTIYS. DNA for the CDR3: TGCAGTGCTAGAGATTATCTGAGCTCTGGAAACACCATATATTCT.

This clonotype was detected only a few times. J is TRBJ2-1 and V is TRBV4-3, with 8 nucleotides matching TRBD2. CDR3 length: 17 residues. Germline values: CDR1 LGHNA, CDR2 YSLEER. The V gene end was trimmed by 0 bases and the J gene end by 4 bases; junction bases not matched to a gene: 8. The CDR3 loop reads CASSQEADSGAYNEQFF. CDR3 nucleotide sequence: TGCGCCAGCAGCCAAGAAGCCGATAGCGGGGCTTACAATGAGCAGTTCTTC.

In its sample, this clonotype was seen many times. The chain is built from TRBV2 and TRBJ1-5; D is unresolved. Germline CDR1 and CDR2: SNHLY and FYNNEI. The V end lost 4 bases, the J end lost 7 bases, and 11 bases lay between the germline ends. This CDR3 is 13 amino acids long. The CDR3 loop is CASSGPTGQPQHF. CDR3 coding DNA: TGTGCCAGCAGTGGTCCCACGGGGCAGCCCCAGCATTTT. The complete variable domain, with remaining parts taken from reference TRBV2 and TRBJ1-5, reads EPEVTQTPSHQVTQMGQEVILRCVPISNHLYFYWYRQILGQKVEFLVSFYNNEISEKSEIFDDQFSVERPDGSNFTLKIRSTKLEDSAMYFCASSGPTGQPQHFGDGTRLSIL.

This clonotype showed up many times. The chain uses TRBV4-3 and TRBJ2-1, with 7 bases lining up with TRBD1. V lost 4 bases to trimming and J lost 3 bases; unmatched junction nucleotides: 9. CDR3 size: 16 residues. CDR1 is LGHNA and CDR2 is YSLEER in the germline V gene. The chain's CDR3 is CASSPGPGQLYNEQFF. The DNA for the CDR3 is TGCGCCAGCAGCCCCGGACCGGGACAGCTCTACAATGAGCAGTTCTTC.

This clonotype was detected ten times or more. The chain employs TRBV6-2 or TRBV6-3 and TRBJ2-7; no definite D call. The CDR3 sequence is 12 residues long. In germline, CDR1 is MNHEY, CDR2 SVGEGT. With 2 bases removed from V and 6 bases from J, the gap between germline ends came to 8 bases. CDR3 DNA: TGTGCCAGCAGTTACGCCGGAGCCGAGCAGTACTTC. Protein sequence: CASSYAGAEQYF.

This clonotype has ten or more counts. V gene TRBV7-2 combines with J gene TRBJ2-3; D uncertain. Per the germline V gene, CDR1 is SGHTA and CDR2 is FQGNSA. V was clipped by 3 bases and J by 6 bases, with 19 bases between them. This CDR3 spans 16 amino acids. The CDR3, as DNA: TGTGCCAGCAGCTTGACCCTCCAGCCGCTCACGGATACGCAGTATTTT. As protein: CASSLTLQPLTDTQYF.

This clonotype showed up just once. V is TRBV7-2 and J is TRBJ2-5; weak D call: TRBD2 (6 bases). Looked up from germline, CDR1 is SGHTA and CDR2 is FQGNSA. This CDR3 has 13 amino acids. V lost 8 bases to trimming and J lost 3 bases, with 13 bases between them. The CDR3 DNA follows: TGTGCCAGCGGAGGGGAATGGGAAGAGACCCAGTACTTC. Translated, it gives CASGGEWEETQYF.

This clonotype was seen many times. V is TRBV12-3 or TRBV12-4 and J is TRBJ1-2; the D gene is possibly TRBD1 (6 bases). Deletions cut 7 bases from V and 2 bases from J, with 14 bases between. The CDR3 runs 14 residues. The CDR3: CASNSGQTNYGYTF. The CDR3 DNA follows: TGTGCCAGCAATTCGGGACAAACCAACTATGGCTACACCTTC.

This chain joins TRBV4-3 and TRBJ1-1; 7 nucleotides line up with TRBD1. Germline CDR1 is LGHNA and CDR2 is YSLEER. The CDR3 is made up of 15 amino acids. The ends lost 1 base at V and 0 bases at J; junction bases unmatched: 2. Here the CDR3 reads CASSQGQGLNTEAFF. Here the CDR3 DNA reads TGCGCCAGCAGCCAAGGACAGGGATTGAACACTGAAGCTTTCTTT.

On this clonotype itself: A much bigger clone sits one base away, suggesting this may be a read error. CDR3 nucleotide sequence: TGCGCCAGCAGCTTACGGGACAGGGTACGCGAGCAGTACTTC. Encoded protein: CASSLRDRVREQYF. V usage is TRBV5-1 and J usage is TRBJ2-7, with 9 bases that match TRBD1. Germline V gene data show CDR1 as SGHRS and CDR2 as YFSETQ. J lost 6 bases, V lost 2 bases, and 6 bases had no gene match. This CDR3 is 14 amino acids long.

CDR3 protein: CASSPGTSGRVYEQYF. The CDR3, as DNA: TGCGCCAGCAGCCCCGGGACTAGCGGGAGGGTCTACGAGCAGTACTTC. The chain has TRBV4-1 and TRBJ2-7, with 16 bases matching TRBD2. Germline CDR1 and CDR2: MGHRA and YSYEKL. This CDR3 is built from 16 residues. Trimming took 4 bases from V and 3 from J; bases not matched to a gene: 3.

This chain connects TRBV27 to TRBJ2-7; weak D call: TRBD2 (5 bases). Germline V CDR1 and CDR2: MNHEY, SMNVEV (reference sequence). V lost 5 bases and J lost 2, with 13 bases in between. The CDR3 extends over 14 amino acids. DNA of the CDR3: TGTGCCAGCAGTCCCTACAGCGGTACCTACGAGCAGTACTTC. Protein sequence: CASSPYSGTYEQYF.

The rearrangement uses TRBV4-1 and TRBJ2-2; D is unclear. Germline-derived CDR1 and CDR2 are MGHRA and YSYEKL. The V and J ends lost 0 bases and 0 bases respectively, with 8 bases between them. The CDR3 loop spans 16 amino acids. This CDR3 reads CASSQDSKTNTGELFF. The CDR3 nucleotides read TGCGCCAGCAGCCAAGACAGCAAAACGAACACCGGGGAGCTGTTTTTT.

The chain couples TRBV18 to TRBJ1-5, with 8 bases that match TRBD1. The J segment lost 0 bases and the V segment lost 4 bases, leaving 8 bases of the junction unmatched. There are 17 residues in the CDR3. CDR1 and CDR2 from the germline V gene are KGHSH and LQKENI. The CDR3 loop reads CASSLGQGYYSNQPQHF. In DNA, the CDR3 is TGTGCCAGCTCACTTGGACAGGGATACTATAGCAATCAGCCCCAGCATTTT.

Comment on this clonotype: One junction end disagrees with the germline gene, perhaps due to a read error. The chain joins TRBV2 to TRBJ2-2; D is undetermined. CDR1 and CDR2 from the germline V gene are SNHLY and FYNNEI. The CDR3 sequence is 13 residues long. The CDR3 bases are TGTGCCAGCAATGAGAGGCGGACCGTGGAGCTGTTTTTT. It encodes CASNERRTVELFF.